This is a list of T cell receptor beta chains from one sample in a study of blood T cell repertoires in COVID-19. Repertoires were generated with immunoSEQ multiplex PCR, while TCRdb's copy carries only in-frame clones and drops some. The sample shows over 200,000 clones, roughly nine tenths of them seen only once. Sequencing was carried out using peripheral blood. The receptor source for this set is a man aged 35 to 55 with active or convalescent COVID-19. CDR3s include the opening cysteine and the closing phenylalanine or tryptophan. The order of the fields is CDR3 length, J gene, clone size, V gene, D gene, CDR3 DNA, CDR3 protein. D genes are given only for firm matches. A clone size is listed for some rows: how often the clone was seen (once, few, many), or a class if it is expanded.

15,TRBJ2-2,NA,TRBV7-3,TRBD1,TGTGCCAGCAGCTTAATAGGGGGACAGACCGGGGAGCTGTTTTTT,CASSLIGGQTGELFF
16,TRBJ1-5,NA,TRBV18,NA,TGTGCCAGCTCAAGGACAGCGGAATATAGCAATCAGCCCCAGCATTTT,CASSRTAEYSNQPQHF
13,TRBJ1-5,NA,TRBV12-3/TRBV12-4,NA,TGTGCCAGCAACTGGGGGGGGAATCAGCCCCAGCATTTT,CASNWGGNQPQHF
15,TRBJ1-2,NA,TRBV7-9,NA,TGTGCCAGCAGCCCCATGATGGTACAGCTCTATGGCTACACCTTC,CASSPMMVQLYGYTF
12,TRBJ1-2,few,TRBV6-5,NA,TGTGCCAGCAGTTTCCGGTCCTATGGCTACACCTTC,CASSFRSYGYTF
14,TRBJ1-1,NA,TRBV9,NA,TGTGCCAGCAGCCCCGGGGGGGTGAACACTGAAGCTTTCTTT,CASSPGGVNTEAFF
13,TRBJ2-3,NA,TRBV29-1,NA,TGCAGCGTTGGGCAGGCTGGCACAGATACGCAGTATTTT,CSVGQAGTDTQYF
15,TRBJ1-2,NA,TRBV7-9,TRBD1,TGTGCCAGCAGCCCACAGGGGCTAGCTAACTATGGCTACACCTTC,CASSPQGLANYGYTF
15,TRBJ1-2,few,TRBV6-7,NA,TGTGCCAGCCCCCAGGGGAACGGGGCGGTTTATGGCTACACCTTC,CASPQGNGAVYGYTF
15,TRBJ2-1,NA,TRBV18,TRBD1,TGTGCCAGCTCACCCGGGACAGGGTTCTACAATGAGCAGTTCTTC,CASSPGTGFYNEQFF
13,TRBJ1-1,NA,TRBV11-2,TRBD1,TGTGCCAGCAGCCTGACCAGACAGGGAGAAGCTTTCTTT,CASSLTRQGEAFF
17,TRBJ2-1,NA,TRBV5-6,TRBD1,TGTGCCAGCAGCTTGGGGGCGGGACAGGTCCTCTACAATGAGCAGTTCTTC,CASSLGAGQVLYNEQFF
12,TRBJ1-1,NA,TRBV30,NA,TGTGCCTGGAGGGGAGAAGGAACTGAAGCTTTCTTT,CAWRGEGTEAFF
15,TRBJ2-1,NA,TRBV6-4,TRBD2,TGTGCCAGCAGTGACCCCGGACTAGCGGGGAAAGAGCAGTTCTTC,CASSDPGLAGKEQFF
16,TRBJ1-3,NA,TRBV5-8,NA,TGTGCCAGCAGGTTCCCGGGACACATCTCTGGAAACACCATATATTTT,CASRFPGHISGNTIYF
16,TRBJ1-3,NA,TRBV9,TRBD1,TGTGCCAGCAGCGTTACCTTGACAGGGACGGGAAACACCATATATTTT,CASSVTLTGTGNTIYF